The rows below give T cell receptor beta chains drawn from one sample of a study of T cells in Graves' hyperthyroidism and ophthalmopathy. TCRdb recomputed calls from the multiplex PCR reads with MiXCR, one row per CDR3 protein. This sample has fewer than 750,000 distinct CDR3 sequences, with roughly 50% found just once. The material sequenced was peripheral blood or thyroid tissue (not recorded which). All receptors derive from a woman aged 18-29 years with Graves' hyperthyroidism. CDR3s include the opening cysteine and the closing phenylalanine or tryptophan. The D gene is left open where the match is weak. A row's size may be missing; if present it is once, few, many or a size class.

V gene: TRBV6-2/TRBV6-3
J gene: TRBJ1-5
clone size: NA
D gene: NA
CDR3 protein: CASSYGASQPQHF
CDR3 DNA: TGTGCCAGCAGTTACGGGGCCTCTCAGCCCCAGCATTTT

V gene: TRBV5-4
J gene: TRBJ2-3
clone size: few
D gene: NA
CDR3 protein: CASSEQTDTQYF
CDR3 DNA: TGTGCCAGCAGCGAACAGACAGATACGCAGTATTTT

V gene: TRBV29-1
J gene: TRBJ2-7
clone size: many
D gene: NA
CDR3 protein: CSVENSGTYEQYF
CDR3 DNA: TGCAGCGTTGAAAACAGCGGAACTTACGAGCAGTACTTC

V gene: TRBV5-5
J gene: TRBJ1-6
clone size: few
D gene: NA
CDR3 protein: CASKRQSHNSPLHF
CDR3 DNA: TGTGCCAGCAAAAGACAGAGCCATAATTCACCCCTCCACTTT

V gene: TRBV2
J gene: TRBJ2-7
clone size: many
D gene: TRBD2
CDR3 protein: CASSPPQLAGGSLSYEQYF
CDR3 DNA: TGTGCCAGCAGCCCCCCCCAACTAGCGGGAGGATCCCTTTCCTACGAGCAGTACTTC

V gene: TRBV18
J gene: TRBJ1-2
clone size: many
D gene: TRBD1
CDR3 protein: CASSPPWGQGDGYTF
CDR3 DNA: TGTGCCAGCTCACCACCGTGGGGACAGGGAGATGGCTACACCTTC

V gene: TRBV29-1
J gene: TRBJ2-7
clone size: NA
D gene: TRBD2
CDR3 protein: CSSGTSGRNGQYF
CDR3 DNA: TGCAGTTCTGGGACTAGCGGGAGAAACGGGCAGTACTTC

V gene: TRBV5-1
J gene: TRBJ1-4
clone size: NA
D gene: NA
CDR3 protein: CASRTGVGTLNEKLFF
CDR3 DNA: TGCGCCAGCAGAACGGGAGTTGGGACATTGAATGAAAAACTGTTTTTT

V gene: TRBV12-3/TRBV12-4
J gene: TRBJ2-7
clone size: many
D gene: TRBD2
CDR3 protein: CASSLGLVYEQYF
CDR3 DNA: TGTGCCAGCAGTTTGGGACTAGTCTACGAGCAGTACTTC

V gene: TRBV7-3
J gene: TRBJ2-5
clone size: NA
D gene: NA
CDR3 protein: CASSGGVRNNETQYF
CDR3 DNA: TGTGCCAGCAGTGGGGGCGTAAGGAACAATGAGACCCAGTACTTC

V gene: TRBV9
J gene: TRBJ2-7
clone size: many
D gene: TRBD1
CDR3 protein: CASSVDPQGYYEQYF
CDR3 DNA: TGTGCCAGCAGCGTTGACCCACAGGGGTACTACGAGCAGTACTTC

V gene: TRBV20-1
J gene: TRBJ2-7
clone size: NA
D gene: TRBD2
CDR3 protein: CSVNRLAGGREQYF
CDR3 DNA: TGCAGTGTTAATCGACTAGCGGGAGGGCGGGAGCAGTACTTC

V gene: TRBV9
J gene: TRBJ1-1
clone size: many
D gene: NA
CDR3 protein: CASSDLGTNTEAFF
CDR3 DNA: TGTGCCAGCAGCGACCTGGGTACTAACACTGAAGCTTTCTTT

V gene: TRBV6-1
J gene: TRBJ2-7
clone size: many
D gene: TRBD1
CDR3 protein: CAIRTRDRGPYEQYF
CDR3 DNA: TGTGCCATTCGGACCCGGGACAGGGGGCCTTACGAGCAGTACTTC

V gene: TRBV24-1
J gene: TRBJ2-5
clone size: NA
D gene: NA
CDR3 protein: CALEASRETQYF
CDR3 DNA: TGTGCCCTCGAGGCTTCGAGAGAGACCCAGTACTTC